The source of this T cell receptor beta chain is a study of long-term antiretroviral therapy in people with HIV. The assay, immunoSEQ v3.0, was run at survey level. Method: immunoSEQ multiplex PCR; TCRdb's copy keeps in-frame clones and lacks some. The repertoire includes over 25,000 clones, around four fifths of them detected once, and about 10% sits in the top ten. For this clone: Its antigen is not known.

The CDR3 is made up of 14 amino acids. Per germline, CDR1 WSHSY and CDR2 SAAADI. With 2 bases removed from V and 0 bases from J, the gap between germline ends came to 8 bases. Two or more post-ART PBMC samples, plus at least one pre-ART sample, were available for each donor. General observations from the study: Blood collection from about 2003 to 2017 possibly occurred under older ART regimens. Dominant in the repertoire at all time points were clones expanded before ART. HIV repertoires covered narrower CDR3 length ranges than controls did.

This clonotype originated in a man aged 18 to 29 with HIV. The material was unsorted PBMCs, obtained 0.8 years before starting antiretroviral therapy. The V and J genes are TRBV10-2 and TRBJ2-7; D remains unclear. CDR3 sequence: CASSEVVNSYEQYF. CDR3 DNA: TGCGCCAGCAGTGAGGTGGTGAACTCCTACGAGCAGTACTTC.